These 24 T cell receptor beta chains share one sample of origin, sequenced in a study of blood T cell repertoires in COVID-19. Libraries were prepared by immunoSEQ multiplex PCR; TCRdb keeps only in-frame clonotypes and omits some of them. The table records tens of thousands of clones, around nine tenths of them present only once. What was sequenced was peripheral blood. These receptors were collected from an older woman with active COVID-19.

This clone was counted a single time. The chain employs TRBV28 and TRBJ2-7; maybe TRBD1 (5 bases). The V end lost 6 bases, the J end lost 1 base, and 13 bases lay between the germline ends. This CDR3 region has 14 residues. The germline V gene encodes CDR1 MDHEN and CDR2 SYDVKM. CDR3 DNA sequence: TGTGCCAGCAGATTCCTTAGGGGATCCTACGAGCAGTACTTC. Translated: CASRFLRGSYEQYF.

The gene calls are TRBV6-6 and TRBJ1-6, with D hard to call. Germline V gene lookup returns CDR1 MNHNY and CDR2 SVGAGI (reference sequence). The V end lost 0 bases, the J end lost 12 bases, and 6 bases lay between the germline ends. CDR3 length: 12 residues. CDR3: CASSYSEGPLHF. DNA for the CDR3: TGTGCCAGCAGTTACTCAGAGGGACCCCTCCACTTT.

The V gene is TRBV7-9, the J gene TRBJ2-7; 10 nucleotides line up with TRBD1. Germline V lookup: CDR1 SEHNR, CDR2 FQNEAQ (reference sequence). The ends lost 5 bases at V and 5 bases at J; junction bases unmatched: 6. CDR3 size: 14 residues. DNA of the CDR3: TGTGCCAGCAGCATCCGGACAGGGGGGAACGAGCAGTACTTC. It is translated as CASSIRTGGNEQYF.

The chain uses TRBV2 and TRBJ2-7, with 7 bases identical to TRBD2. Germline V gives CDR1 SNHLY, CDR2 FYNNEI. Trimming cost V 6 bases and J 0 bases; bases outside gene matches: 14. This CDR3 spans 17 amino acids. CDR3 protein: CASRGGDGGLISYEQYF. The CDR3, as DNA: TGTGCCAGCAGGGGGGGGGACGGAGGATTAATCTCCTACGAGCAGTACTTC.

V is TRBV27 and J is TRBJ2-3; 8 bases are a match to TRBD2. The trim removed 5 bases at V and 2 bases at J, leaving 12 bases unmatched. Germline V gives CDR1 MNHEY, CDR2 SMNVEV (reference sequence). The CDR3 length is 17 residues. CDR3 nucleotides: TGTGCCAGCAGTCCCTACGGGGGAGCGGGGGCCACAGATACGCAGTATTTT. As protein: CASSPYGGAGATDTQYF.

V usage is TRBV3-1 (or the pseudogene TRBV3-2) and J usage is TRBJ2-1; 8 bases are shared with TRBD2. Trimming cost V 5 bases and J 9 bases; bases outside gene matches: 3. This CDR3 has 12 amino acids. CDR1 is LGHDT, CDR2 YNNKEL, per germline (reference sequence). CDR3 in DNA: TGTGCCAGCAGCGTGACTAGCGCTGAGCAGTTCTTC. Its translation is CASSVTSAEQFF.

V usage is TRBV5-1 and J usage is TRBJ2-3; 14 bases fit TRBD2. Germline CDR1 is SGHRS and CDR2 is YFSETQ. The CDR3 is made up of 18 amino acids. J gave up 1 base and V 0 bases, and 4 bases lay outside the gene matches. DNA of the CDR3: TGCGCCAGCAGCTTGGGCCGACTAGCGGGGGGGGGCACAGATACGCAGTATTTT. Translated: CASSLGRLAGGGTDTQYF.

J is TRBJ2-7 and V is TRBV27, with TRBD2 identical over 11 bases. Germline V gene sequence: CDR1 MNHEY, CDR2 SMNVEV (reference sequence). CDR3 size: 17 residues. The V segment lost 3 bases and the J segment 4 bases; nucleotides outside the gene matches: 11. The CDR3: CASSFRAGASGGYEQYF. The CDR3 DNA sequence: TGTGCCAGCAGTTTTCGAGCTGGGGCTAGCGGGGGGTACGAGCAGTACTTC.

V usage is TRBV10-3 and J usage is TRBJ2-3; 7 bases map to TRBD1. This CDR3 is 15 amino acids long. The V gene end was trimmed by 5 bases and the J gene end by 2 bases; junction bases not matched to a gene: 7. Germline V lookup: CDR1 ENHRY, CDR2 SYGVKD. CDR3 sequence: CAISQPGTATDTQYF. The DNA of the CDR3 is TGTGCCATCAGTCAACCCGGGACAGCCACAGATACGCAGTATTTT.

The chain is built from TRBV4-1 and TRBJ1-1; TRBD1 might be the D (6 bases). The V gene lost 0 bases and the J gene lost 4 bases, with 15 bases spanning the gap. CDR1 is MGHRA and CDR2 is YSYEKL in the germline V gene. The CDR3 runs to 16 residues. The CDR3 sequence is CASSQDPARGFTEAFF. CDR3 DNA sequence: TGCGCCAGCAGCCAAGATCCCGCGAGGGGGTTCACTGAAGCTTTCTTT.

The genes are TRBV6-5 and TRBJ2-5, with 10 bases lining up with TRBD2. The V and J ends lost 6 bases and 5 bases, in that order; junction bases with no gene match: 9. The CDR3 is 15 residues long. Germline V gives CDR1 MNHEY, CDR2 SVGAGI. The CDR3 DNA reads as TGTGCCAGCAGCGAGCGGGGGGGCCTCGGTGAGACCCAGTACTTC. Its protein is CASSERGGLGETQYF.

V is TRBV27 and J is TRBJ2-7; TRBD1 might be the D (5 bases). CDR3 length: 16 amino acids. The V gene lost 1 base and the J gene lost 2 bases, with 15 bases spanning the gap. Germline lookup yields CDR1 MNHEY and CDR2 SMNVEV (reference sequence). CDR3 loop: CASSLLAVTVPYEQYF. Written as DNA, the CDR3 is TGTGCCAGCAGTTTATTGGCGGTGACAGTTCCCTACGAGCAGTACTTC.

V and J are TRBV30 and TRBJ2-7; 7 positions match TRBD2. CDR1 and CDR2 from the germline V gene are GTSNPN and SVGIG (reference sequence). CDR3 size: 13 residues. V shed 0 bases, J shed 6 bases, and the junction held 5 bases outside the gene matches. The CDR3 coding sequence is TGTGCCTGGAGTGTTTCGGGCGGGGGCGAGCAGTACTTC. Translated, it gives CAWSVSGGGEQYF.

The chain combines TRBV2 with TRBJ1-6, with TRBD1 matching 9 bases. Germline V lookup: CDR1 SNHLY, CDR2 FYNNEI. The CDR3 contains 15 residues. J gave up 7 bases and V 4 bases, and 5 bases lay outside the gene matches. CDR3 in DNA: TGTGCCAGCAGTGGGGACAGGGAGAGAAATTCACCCCTCCACTTT. Its protein product is CASSGDRERNSPLHF.

V is TRBV18 and J is TRBJ1-1, with a possible D match to TRBD1 (6 bases). Germline values: CDR1 KGHSH, CDR2 LQKENI. This CDR3 comprises 15 residues. The ends were cut back, 4 bases at V and 6 bases at J, with 18 bases in the middle. CDR3 amino acids: CASSRRTDAISEAFF. CDR3 DNA sequence: TGTGCCAGCTCACGCCGGACAGACGCTATCTCTGAAGCTTTCTTT.

This clone was seen only once. V gene TRBV7-6 combines with J gene TRBJ2-3; 11 bases match TRBD2. CDR1 is SGHVS, CDR2 FNYEAQ, per germline. J was trimmed by 2 bases and V by 5 bases; bases with no gene match: 6. CDR3 length: 16 amino acids. CDR3 region: CASSQLAGAFTDTQYF. Written as DNA, the CDR3 is TGTGCCAGCAGCCAACTAGCGGGGGCCTTCACAGATACGCAGTATTTT.

This chain joins TRBV24-1 and TRBJ2-5, with D possibly being TRBD1 (5 bases). V dropped 7 bases and J dropped 5 bases, with 16 bases sitting between them. Germline CDR1 is KGHDR and CDR2 is SFDVKD. This CDR3 has 14 amino acids. The CDR3 DNA reads TGTGCCACCAGCCTTGATGGGGCGCGGGAGACCCAGTACTTC. Encoded protein: CATSLDGARETQYF.

The chain employs TRBV19 and TRBJ2-3; D possibly corresponds to TRBD1 (5 bases). V was clipped by 6 bases and J by 0 bases, with 10 bases between them. The CDR3 length is 14 residues. CDR1 is LNHDA, CDR2 SQIVND, per germline (reference sequence). This CDR3 is CASSGRTSTDTQYF. The CDR3 DNA reads TGTGCCAGTAGCGGACGGACAAGCACAGATACGCAGTATTTT. The full variable domain, rest sourced from reference TRBV19 and TRBJ2-3, is DGGITQSPKYLFRKEGQNVTLSCEQNLNHDAMYWYRQDPGQGLRLIYYSQIVNDFQKGDIAEGYSVSREKKESFPLTVTSAQKNPTAFYLCASSGRTSTDTQYFGPGTRLTVL.

V and J are TRBV6-6 and TRBJ1-1, with 9 nucleotides matching TRBD1. V lost 4 bases and J lost 3; bases outside the gene matches: 6. CDR1 is MNHNY, CDR2 SVGAGI, per germline (reference sequence). The CDR3 contains 15 residues. In DNA form, the CDR3 reads TGTGCCAGCAGTTTCGCACAGGGGGCCGACACTGAAGCTTTCTTT. Its protein product is CASSFAQGADTEAFF.

The chain has TRBV7-8 and TRBJ2-1; maybe TRBD1 (6 bases). V gave up 1 base and J gave up 4 bases, with 14 bases separating them. The CDR3 covers 16 residues. Germline CDR1 reads SGHVS; CDR2 reads FQNEAQ. CDR3 residues: CASSLGYREPYNEQFF. As DNA, the CDR3 is TGTGCCAGCAGCTTAGGTTACAGGGAACCTTACAATGAGCAGTTCTTC.

The gene calls are TRBV5-4 and TRBJ1-1; possible D gene TRBD1, 6 bases. Trimming removed 0 bases at V and 4 bases at J, with 13 bases between. CDR1 is SGHNT, CDR2 YYREEE, per germline (reference sequence). The CDR3 is made up of 15 amino acids. In DNA form, the CDR3 reads TGTGCCAGCAGCTTGGTGGCAGGGGTCTTCACTGAAGCTTTCTTT. Protein sequence: CASSLVAGVFTEAFF.

There are a few counts of this clone. The CDR3 loop is CASSQLLAGGSSYEQYF. In DNA form, the CDR3 reads TGTGCCAGCAGCCAACTACTAGCGGGGGGCTCCTCCTACGAGCAGTACTTC. The genes are TRBV4-2 and TRBJ2-7; 12 bases agree with TRBD2. J gave up 0 bases and V 2 bases, and 5 bases lay outside the gene matches. The CDR3 spans 17 residues. Germline V lookup: CDR1 LGHNA, CDR2 YNFKEQ.

The chain employs TRBV15 and TRBJ1-2; a possible D gene is TRBD1 (5 bases). V was cut by 3 bases and J by 0 bases, with 8 bases left in between. CDR1 is LNHNV and CDR2 is YYDKDF in the germline V gene (reference sequence). The CDR3 is 14 residues long. CDR3 nucleotides: TGTGCCACCAGCAGGGACACCACTAACTATGGCTACACCTTC. Protein sequence: CATSRDTTNYGYTF.

The rearrangement joins TRBV5-1 to TRBJ1-1; 7 bases match TRBD1. This CDR3 has 14 amino acids. V lost 1 base to trimming and J lost 3 bases; unmatched junction nucleotides: 3. Germline CDR1 reads SGHRS; CDR2 reads YFSETQ. The CDR3 DNA reads as TGCGCCAGCAGCTTGCGGCAGGGGGACACTGAAGCTTTCTTT. This sequence encodes CASSLRQGDTEAFF.